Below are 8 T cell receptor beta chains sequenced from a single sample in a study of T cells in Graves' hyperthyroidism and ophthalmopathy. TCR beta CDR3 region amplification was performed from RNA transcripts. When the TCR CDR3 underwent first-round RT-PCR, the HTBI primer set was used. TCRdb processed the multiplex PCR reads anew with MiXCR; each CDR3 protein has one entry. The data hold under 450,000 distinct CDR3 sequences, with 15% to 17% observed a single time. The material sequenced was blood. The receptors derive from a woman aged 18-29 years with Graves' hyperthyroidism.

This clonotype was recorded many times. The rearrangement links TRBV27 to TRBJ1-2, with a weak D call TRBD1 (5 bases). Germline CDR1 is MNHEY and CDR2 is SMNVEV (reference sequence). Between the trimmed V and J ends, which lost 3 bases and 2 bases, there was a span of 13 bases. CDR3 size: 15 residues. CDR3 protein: CASSFSAGNNYGYTF. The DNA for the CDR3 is TGTGCCAGCAGTTTTTCGGCAGGGAACAACTATGGCTACACCTTC.

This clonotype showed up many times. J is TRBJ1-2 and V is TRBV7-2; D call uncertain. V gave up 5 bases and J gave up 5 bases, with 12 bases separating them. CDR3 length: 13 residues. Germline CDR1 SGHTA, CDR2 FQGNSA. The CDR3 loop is CASSPPNLYGYTF. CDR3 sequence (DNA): TGTGCCAGCAGCCCGCCCAACCTATATGGCTACACCTTC.

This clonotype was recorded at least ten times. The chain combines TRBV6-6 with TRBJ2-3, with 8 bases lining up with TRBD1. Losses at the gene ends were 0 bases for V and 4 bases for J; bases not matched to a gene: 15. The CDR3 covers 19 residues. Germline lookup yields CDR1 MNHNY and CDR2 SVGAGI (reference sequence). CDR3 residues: CASSYSTLPSQGAADTQYF. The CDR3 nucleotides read TGTGCCAGCAGTTACTCGACCCTCCCGTCGCAGGGGGCTGCAGATACGCAGTATTTT.

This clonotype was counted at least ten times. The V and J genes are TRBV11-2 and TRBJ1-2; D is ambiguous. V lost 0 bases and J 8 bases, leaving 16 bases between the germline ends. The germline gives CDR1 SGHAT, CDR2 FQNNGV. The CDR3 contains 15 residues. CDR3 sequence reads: CASSLDFAVSVGYTF. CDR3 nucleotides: TGTGCCAGCAGCTTAGATTTCGCCGTCTCGGTAGGCTACACCTTC.

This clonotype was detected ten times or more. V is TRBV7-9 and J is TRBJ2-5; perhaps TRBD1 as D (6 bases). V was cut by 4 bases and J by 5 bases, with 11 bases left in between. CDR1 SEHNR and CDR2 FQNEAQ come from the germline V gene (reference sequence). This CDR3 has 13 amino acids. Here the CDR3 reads CASSSDSRETQYF. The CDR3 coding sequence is TGTGCCAGCAGCTCGGACAGCCGGGAGACCCAGTACTTC.

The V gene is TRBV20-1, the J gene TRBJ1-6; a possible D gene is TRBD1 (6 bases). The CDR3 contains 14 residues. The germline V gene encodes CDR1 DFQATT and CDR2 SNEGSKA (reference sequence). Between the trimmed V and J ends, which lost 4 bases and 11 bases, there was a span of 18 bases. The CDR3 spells CSAKTDRTATPLHF. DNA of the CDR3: TGCAGTGCTAAAACCGACAGGACTGCGACACCCCTCCACTTT.

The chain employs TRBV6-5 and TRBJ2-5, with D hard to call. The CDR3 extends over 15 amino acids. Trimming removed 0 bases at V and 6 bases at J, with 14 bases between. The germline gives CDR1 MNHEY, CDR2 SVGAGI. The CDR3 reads CASSYSGGSPKTQYF. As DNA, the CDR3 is TGTGCCAGCAGTTACTCCGGCGGTAGCCCCAAGACCCAGTACTTC.

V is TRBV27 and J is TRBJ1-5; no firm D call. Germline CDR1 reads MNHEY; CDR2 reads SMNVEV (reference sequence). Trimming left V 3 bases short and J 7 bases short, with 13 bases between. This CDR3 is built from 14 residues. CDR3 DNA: TGTGCCAGCAGTTTGCGGGAGGTAGGGCAGCCCCAGCATTTT. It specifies CASSLREVGQPQHF.